This is a list of T cell receptor beta chains from one sample in a study of T-cell memory formation after mild COVID-19. One entry per CDR3 protein results from TCRdb running MiXCR on the 5' RACE reads. This table has 450,000 to 650,000 distinct CDR3 sequences, more than 15% appearing once. The sequencing sample was made of PBMCs or a T cell subset sorted from them (not recorded which). The receptors were sampled from an adult woman who had mild COVID-19 (a few samples of this study predate the infection). Cell type and time point are not known. Each CDR3 is given with its conserved first and last residue. A D gene is named only where the DNA matches it firmly. Some rows have no size entry. The others give once, few or many, or a class for an expanded clone.

clone_size	j_call	d_call	v_call	cdr3_aa	cdr3_nt
few	TRBJ2-2	.	TRBV24-1	CATSDRPGLMNTGELFF	TGTGCCACCAGTGACCGCCCTGGACTGATGAACACCGGGGAGCTGTTTTTT
.	TRBJ2-7	.	TRBV25-1	CASSGGTEQYF	TGTGCCAGCAGTGGGGGGACTGAGCAGTACTTC
few	TRBJ2-3	.	TRBV29-1	CSVEGTEYFTDTQYF	TGCAGCGTTGAAGGGACAGAATACTTCACAGATACGCAGTATTTT
few	TRBJ2-1	TRBD1	TRBV9	CASSVGSGQGAYNEQFF	TGTGCCAGCAGCGTAGGAAGTGGACAGGGGGCCTACAATGAGCAGTTCTTC
.	TRBJ2-1	.	TRBV6-2/TRBV6-3	CASSYVGHQYNEQFF	TGTGCCAGCAGTTACGTGGGACACCAGTACAATGAGCAGTTCTTC
few	TRBJ2-7	TRBD2	TRBV27	CASSLVAGDYEQYF	TGTGCCAGCAGTTTGGTAGCGGGAGACTACGAGCAGTACTTC
many	TRBJ2-7	.	TRBV7-9	CASSFRTEDYEQYF	TGTGCCAGCAGCTTTAGGACAGAAGACTACGAGCAGTACTTC
.	TRBJ1-1	.	TRBV7-2	CASSLTRSGGTEAFF	TGTGCCAGCAGCTTGACTAGGTCAGGTGGGACTGAAGCTTTCTTT
once	TRBJ2-1	TRBD2	TRBV6-6	CARSLQTSGEYNEQFF	TGTGCCAGAAGTCTCCAGACTAGCGGAGAATACAATGAGCAGTTCTTC
.	TRBJ1-2	.	TRBV12-3/TRBV12-4	CASSIFVSGGYTF	TGTGCCAGCAGTATTTTCGTCTCGGGGGGCTACACCTTC
.	TRBJ2-7	.	TRBV12-3/TRBV12-4	CASSIDGPYEQYF	TGTGCCAGCAGTATAGACGGGCCCTACGAGCAGTACTTC